What follows are 8 T cell receptor beta chains derived from one specimen sequenced in a study of TIL therapy for anti-PD-1-resistant metastatic lung cancer. This was the immunoSEQ v3 assay. Clones were sequenced by immunoSEQ multiplex PCR, and TCRdb holds only the in-frame ones, with some missing. The table lists about 44,000 clones, approximately 79% of them singletons. Time point: pre-treatment sample, taken before nivolumab and TIL therapy. This specimen was blood, taken at baseline. The receptors stem from a man aged 65-85 years with non-small cell lung cancer.

The chain carries TRBV28 and TRBJ1-1; no reliable D call. Trimming shortened V by 3 bases and J by 0 bases, and 8 bases separated the two germline ends. The V gene's germline CDR1 is MDHEN and CDR2 SYDVKM. The CDR3 runs to 14 residues. CDR3 DNA sequence: TGTGCCAGCAGTTTCGCTCAGCTGAACACTGAAGCTTTCTTT. It is translated as CASSFAQLNTEAFF. Drawing the rest from reference TRBV28 and TRBJ1-1, the complete variable domain is DVKVTQSSRYLVKRTGEKVFLECVQDMDHENMFWYRQDPGLGLRLIYFSYDVKMKEKGDIPEGYSVSREKKERFSLILESASTNQTSMYLCASSFAQLNTEAFFGQGTRLTVV.

The chain joins TRBV7-9 to TRBJ1-1; maybe TRBD1 (5 bases). The CDR3 spans 16 residues. Germline CDR1 is SEHNR and CDR2 is FQNEAQ (reference sequence). Deletions cut 1 base from V and 3 bases from J, with 15 bases between. The CDR3 nucleotides read TGTGCCAGCAGCTTAGGACAGCAACGGGTGCACACTGAAGCTTTCTTT. It specifies CASSLGQQRVHTEAFF.

V usage is TRBV19 and J usage is TRBJ2-5; the D call may be TRBD1 or TRBD2 (6 bases each). CDR1 is LNHDA and CDR2 is SQIVND in the germline V gene (reference sequence). This CDR3 has 13 residues. V was trimmed by 6 bases and J by 5 bases, leaving 13 bases between them. The CDR3 DNA is TGTGCCAGTAGCAAAGGGGGGATGGAGACCCAGTACTTC. Translated, it gives CASSKGGMETQYF.

The chain recombines TRBV7-2 with TRBJ2-1; possibly TRBD2 for D (6 bases). This CDR3 has 16 amino acids. The germline V gene encodes CDR1 SGHTA and CDR2 FQGNSA. Trimming removed 7 bases from V and 3 bases from J, with 19 bases in between. This chain's CDR3 is CASTIGGGSGYNEQFF. The CDR3 coding sequence is TGTGCCAGCACCATCGGGGGAGGTAGCGGCTACAATGAGCAGTTCTTC.

The V and J genes are TRBV21-1 and TRBJ2-7; the tabulated D call, TRBD2, remains unverified against the DNA. TRBV21-1 is tagged as a pseudogene. This CDR3 contains 19 residues. The DNA for the CDR3 is TGTGCCAGCAGCAAAGATCGGCGGGAGGAGTGCTTCTCAGCCTACGAGCAGTACTTC. This gives the protein CASSKDRREECFSAYEQYF.

The chain recombines TRBV29-1 with TRBJ1-3; no definite D call. Trimming pared 6 bases from V and 4 bases from J, leaving 13 bases between. This CDR3 has 13 residues. Germline CDR1 SQVTM, CDR2 ANQGSEA. The CDR3 loop reads CSVYELPGNTIYF. In DNA form, the CDR3 reads TGCAGCGTCTATGAGTTACCCGGAAACACCATATATTTT.

This clone was recorded a few times. The chain combines TRBV5-4 with TRBJ2-7; 11 bases agree with TRBD2. Germline CDR1 SGHNT, CDR2 YYREEE (reference sequence). CDR3 length: 15 residues. The V gene end was trimmed by 2 bases and the J gene end by 4 bases; junction bases not matched to a gene: 5. The CDR3 here is CASSLIAGGGYEQYF. CDR3 in DNA: TGTGCCAGCAGCTTAATAGCGGGAGGGGGTTACGAGCAGTACTTC.

CDR3 sequence (DNA): TGTGCCAGCAGTTACGACGAGAACAATGAGCAGTTCTTC. Its protein is CASSYDENNEQFF. The rearrangement links TRBV6-5 to TRBJ2-1; D gene ambiguous. This CDR3 has 13 residues. The germline gives CDR1 MNHEY, CDR2 SVGAGI. V shed 2 bases and J shed 5 bases, with 7 bases lying between them.